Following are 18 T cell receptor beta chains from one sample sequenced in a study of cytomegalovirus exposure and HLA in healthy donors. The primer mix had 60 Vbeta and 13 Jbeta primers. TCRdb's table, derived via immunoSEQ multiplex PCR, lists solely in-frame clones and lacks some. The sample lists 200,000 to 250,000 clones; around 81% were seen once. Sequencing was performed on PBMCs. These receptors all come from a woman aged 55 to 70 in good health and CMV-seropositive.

The CDR3 bases are TGTGCCATCAGCGAGGGGACTAGCGGGAGAGCAGATACGCAGTATTTT. Its translation: CAISEGTSGRADTQYF. The V call is TRBV10-3, the J call TRBJ2-3; TRBD2 aligns across 14 bases. The CDR3 contains 16 residues. Trimming cost V 6 bases and J 4 bases; bases outside gene matches: 6. The germline V gene has CDR1 ENHRY and CDR2 SYGVKD.

CDR3 bases: TGTGCCAGCAGCTTTTCGGGGAACACTGAAGCTTTCTTT. Translating gives CASSFSGNTEAFF. This chain joins TRBV11-2 and TRBJ1-1; D gene uncertain. This CDR3 region has 13 residues. Trimming stripped 3 bases from V and 1 base from J, with 6 bases between. The germline V gene has CDR1 SGHAT and CDR2 FQNNGV.

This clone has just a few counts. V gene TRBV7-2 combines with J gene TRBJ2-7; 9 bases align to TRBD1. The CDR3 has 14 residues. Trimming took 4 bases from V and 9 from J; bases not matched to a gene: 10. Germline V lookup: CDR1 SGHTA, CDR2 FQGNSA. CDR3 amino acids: CASSSNPGQGGQYF. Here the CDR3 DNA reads TGTGCCAGCAGCTCAAATCCGGGACAGGGAGGGCAGTACTTC. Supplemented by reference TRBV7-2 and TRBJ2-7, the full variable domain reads GAGVSQSPSNKVTEKGKDVELRCDPISGHTALYWYRQSLGQGLEFLIYFQGNSAPDKSGLPSDRFSAERTGGSVSTLTIQRTQQEDSAVYLCASSSNPGQGGQYFGPGTRLTVT.

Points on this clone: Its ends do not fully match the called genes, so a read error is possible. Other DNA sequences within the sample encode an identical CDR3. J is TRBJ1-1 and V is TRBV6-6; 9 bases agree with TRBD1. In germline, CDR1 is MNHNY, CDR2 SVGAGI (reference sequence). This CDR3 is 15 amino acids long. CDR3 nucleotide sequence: TGTGCCAGCAGTTCCCTGACAGGGGGTCTTACTGAGGCTTTCTTT. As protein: CASSSLTGGLTEAFF.

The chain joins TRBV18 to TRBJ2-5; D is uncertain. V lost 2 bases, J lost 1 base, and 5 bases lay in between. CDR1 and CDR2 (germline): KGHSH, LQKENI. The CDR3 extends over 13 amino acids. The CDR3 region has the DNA TGTGCCAGCTCACCAACAACCCAAGAGACCCAGTACTTC. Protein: CASSPTTQETQYF.

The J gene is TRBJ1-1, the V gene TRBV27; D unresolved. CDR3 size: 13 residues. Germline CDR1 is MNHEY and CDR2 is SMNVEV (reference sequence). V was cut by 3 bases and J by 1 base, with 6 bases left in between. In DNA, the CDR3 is TGTGCCAGCAGTTTGTGGGCGAACACTGAAGCTTTCTTT. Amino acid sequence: CASSLWANTEAFF.

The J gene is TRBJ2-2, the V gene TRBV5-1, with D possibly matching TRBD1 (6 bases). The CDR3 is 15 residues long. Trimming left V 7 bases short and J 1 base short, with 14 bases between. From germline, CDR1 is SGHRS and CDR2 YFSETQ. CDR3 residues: CASCPGQLNTGELFF. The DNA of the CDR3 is TGCGCCAGCTGTCCGGGACAACTGAACACCGGGGAGCTGTTTTTT.

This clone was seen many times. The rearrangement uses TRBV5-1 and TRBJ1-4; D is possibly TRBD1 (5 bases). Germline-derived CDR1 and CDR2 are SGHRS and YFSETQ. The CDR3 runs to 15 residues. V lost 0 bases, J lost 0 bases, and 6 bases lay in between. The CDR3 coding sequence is TGCGCCAGCAGCTTGGCCAGGGCAACTAATGAAAAACTGTTTTTT. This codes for CASSLARATNEKLFF.

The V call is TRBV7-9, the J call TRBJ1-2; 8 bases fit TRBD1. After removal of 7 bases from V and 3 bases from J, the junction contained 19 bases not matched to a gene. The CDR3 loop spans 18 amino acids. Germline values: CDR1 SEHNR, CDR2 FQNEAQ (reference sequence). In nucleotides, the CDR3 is TGTGCCAGCATCCCCTCGTTGGGCAGGGGGCGCAAAGACTATGGCTACACCTTC. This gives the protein CASIPSLGRGRKDYGYTF.

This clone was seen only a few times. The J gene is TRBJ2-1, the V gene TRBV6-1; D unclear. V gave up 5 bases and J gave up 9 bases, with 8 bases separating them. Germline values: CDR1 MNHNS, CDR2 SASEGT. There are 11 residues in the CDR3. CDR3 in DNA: TGTGCCAGCAGTCTTCTCGGTGAGCAGTTCTTC. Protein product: CASSLLGEQFF.

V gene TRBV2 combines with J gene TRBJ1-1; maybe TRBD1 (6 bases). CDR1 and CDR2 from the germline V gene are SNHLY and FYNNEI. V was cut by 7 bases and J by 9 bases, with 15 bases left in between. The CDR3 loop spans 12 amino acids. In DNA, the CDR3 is TGTGCCAGCACTCCCCAGGGGTTAAAAGCTTTCTTT. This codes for CASTPQGLKAFF.

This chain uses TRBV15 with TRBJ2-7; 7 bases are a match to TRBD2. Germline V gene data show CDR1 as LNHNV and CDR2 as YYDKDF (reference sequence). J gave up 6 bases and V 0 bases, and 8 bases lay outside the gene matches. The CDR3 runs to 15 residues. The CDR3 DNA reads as TGTGCCACCAGCAGAGATCGGGTAGGGAGGGCCGAGCAGTACTTC. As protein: CATSRDRVGRAEQYF.

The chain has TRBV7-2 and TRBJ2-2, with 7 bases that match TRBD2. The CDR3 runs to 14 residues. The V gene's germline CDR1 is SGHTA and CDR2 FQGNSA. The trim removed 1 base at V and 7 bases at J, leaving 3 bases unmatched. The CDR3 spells CASSLVWTSGELFF. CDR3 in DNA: TGTGCCAGCAGCTTAGTTTGGACTAGCGGGGAGCTGTTTTTT.

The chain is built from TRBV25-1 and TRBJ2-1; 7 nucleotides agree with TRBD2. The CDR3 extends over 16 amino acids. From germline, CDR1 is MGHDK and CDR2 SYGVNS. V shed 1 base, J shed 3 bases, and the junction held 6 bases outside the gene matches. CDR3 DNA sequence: TGTGCCAGCAGTGAATCTCGCGGGAGTAACTACAATGAGCAGTTCTTC. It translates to CASSESRGSNYNEQFF.

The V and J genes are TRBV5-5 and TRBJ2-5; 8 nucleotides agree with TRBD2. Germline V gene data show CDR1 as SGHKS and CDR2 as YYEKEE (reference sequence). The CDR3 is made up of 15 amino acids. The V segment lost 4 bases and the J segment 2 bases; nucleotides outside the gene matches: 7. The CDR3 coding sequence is TGTGCCAGCAGCCTCTTAGCGGGGCTTCAAGAGACCCAGTACTTC. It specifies CASSLLAGLQETQYF.

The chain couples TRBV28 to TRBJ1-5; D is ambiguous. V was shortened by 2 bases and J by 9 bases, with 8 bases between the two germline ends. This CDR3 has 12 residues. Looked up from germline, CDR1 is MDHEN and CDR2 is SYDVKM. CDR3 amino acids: CASSLKKLPQHF. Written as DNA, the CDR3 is TGTGCCAGCAGTTTAAAGAAACTGCCCCAGCATTTT.

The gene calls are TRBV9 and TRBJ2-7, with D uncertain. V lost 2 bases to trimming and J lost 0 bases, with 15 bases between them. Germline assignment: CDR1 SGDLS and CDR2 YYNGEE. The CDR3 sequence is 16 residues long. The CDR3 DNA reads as TGTGCCAGCAGCGTGTCGTGGCAGGCAAGCTCCTACGAGCAGTACTTC. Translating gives CASSVSWQASSYEQYF.

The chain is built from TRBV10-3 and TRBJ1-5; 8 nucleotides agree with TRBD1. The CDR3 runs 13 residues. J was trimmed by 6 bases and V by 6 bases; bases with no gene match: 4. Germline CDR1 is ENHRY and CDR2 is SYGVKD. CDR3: CAIRDREAQPQHF. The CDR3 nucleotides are TGTGCCATCAGGGACAGGGAGGCTCAGCCCCAGCATTTT.